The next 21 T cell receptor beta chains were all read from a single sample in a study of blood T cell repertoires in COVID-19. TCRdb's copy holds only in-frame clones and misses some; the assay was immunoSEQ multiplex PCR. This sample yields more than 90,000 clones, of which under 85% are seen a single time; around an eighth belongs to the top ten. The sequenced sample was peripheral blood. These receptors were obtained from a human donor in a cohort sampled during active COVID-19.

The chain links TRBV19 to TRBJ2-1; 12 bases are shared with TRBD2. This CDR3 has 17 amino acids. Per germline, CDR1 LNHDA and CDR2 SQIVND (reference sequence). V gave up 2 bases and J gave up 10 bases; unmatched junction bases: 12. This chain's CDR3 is CASSIQSPASGRGEQFF. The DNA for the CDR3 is TGTGCCAGTAGTATACAGTCTCCAGCTAGCGGGAGGGGGGAGCAGTTCTTC. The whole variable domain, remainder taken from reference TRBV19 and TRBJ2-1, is DGGITQSPKYLFRKEGQNVTLSCEQNLNHDAMYWYRQDPGQGLRLIYYSQIVNDFQKGDIAEGYSVSREKKESFPLTVTSAQKNPTAFYLCASSIQSPASGRGEQFFGPGTRLTVL.

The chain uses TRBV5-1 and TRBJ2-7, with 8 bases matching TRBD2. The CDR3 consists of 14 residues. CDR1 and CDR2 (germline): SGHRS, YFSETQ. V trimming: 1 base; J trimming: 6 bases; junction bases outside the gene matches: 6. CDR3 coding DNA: TGCGCCAGCAGCTTGATACTAGCGGATGCCGAGCAGTACTTC. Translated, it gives CASSLILADAEQYF.

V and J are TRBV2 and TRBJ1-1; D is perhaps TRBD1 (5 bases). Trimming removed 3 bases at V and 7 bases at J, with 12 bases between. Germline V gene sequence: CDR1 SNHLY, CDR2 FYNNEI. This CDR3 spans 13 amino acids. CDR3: CASSEGGRYEAFF. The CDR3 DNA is TGTGCCAGCAGTGAGGGGGGACGTTATGAAGCTTTCTTT.

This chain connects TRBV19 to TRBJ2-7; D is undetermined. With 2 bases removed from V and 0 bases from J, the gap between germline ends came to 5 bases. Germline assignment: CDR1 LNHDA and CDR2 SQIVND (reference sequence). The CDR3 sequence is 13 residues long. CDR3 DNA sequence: TGTGCCAGTAGTATACAGGTCTCCTACGAGCAGTACTTC. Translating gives CASSIQVSYEQYF.

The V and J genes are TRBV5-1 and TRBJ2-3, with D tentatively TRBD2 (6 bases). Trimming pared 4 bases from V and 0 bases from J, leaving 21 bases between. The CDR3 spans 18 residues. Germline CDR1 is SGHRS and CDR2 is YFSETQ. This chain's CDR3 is CASSRDSPTGLSTDTQYF. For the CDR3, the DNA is TGCGCCAGCAGCCGGGACTCACCAACGGGACTTAGCACAGATACGCAGTATTTT.

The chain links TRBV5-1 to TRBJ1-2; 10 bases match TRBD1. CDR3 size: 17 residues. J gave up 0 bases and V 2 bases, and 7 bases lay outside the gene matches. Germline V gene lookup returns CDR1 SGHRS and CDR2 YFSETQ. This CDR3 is CASSLYGTGVANYGYTF. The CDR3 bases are TGCGCCAGCAGCTTATATGGGACAGGGGTCGCTAACTATGGCTACACCTTC.

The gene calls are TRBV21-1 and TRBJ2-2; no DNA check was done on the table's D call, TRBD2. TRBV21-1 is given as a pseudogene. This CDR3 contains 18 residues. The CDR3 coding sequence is TGTGCCAACACGTCGAACATCCCCCGGGGGGGTAACACCGGGGAGCTGTTTTTT. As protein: CANTSNIPRGGNTGELFF.

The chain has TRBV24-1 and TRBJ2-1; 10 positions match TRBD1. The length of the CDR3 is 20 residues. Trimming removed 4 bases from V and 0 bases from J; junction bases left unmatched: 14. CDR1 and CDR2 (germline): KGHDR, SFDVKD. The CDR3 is CATSESGTGAGRVSYNEQFF. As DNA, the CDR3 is TGTGCCACCAGTGAATCCGGGACAGGGGCTGGTCGAGTCTCCTACAATGAGCAGTTCTTC.

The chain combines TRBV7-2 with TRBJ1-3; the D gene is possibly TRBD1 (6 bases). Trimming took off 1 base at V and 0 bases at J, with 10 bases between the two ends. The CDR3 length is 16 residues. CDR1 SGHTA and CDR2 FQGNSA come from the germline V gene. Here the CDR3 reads CASSLGGGSSGNTIYF. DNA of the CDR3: TGTGCCAGCAGCTTAGGCGGGGGCTCCTCTGGAAACACCATATATTTT.

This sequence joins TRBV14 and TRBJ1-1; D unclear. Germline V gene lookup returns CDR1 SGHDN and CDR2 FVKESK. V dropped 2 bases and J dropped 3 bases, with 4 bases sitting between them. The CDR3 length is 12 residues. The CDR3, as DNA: TGTGCCAGCAGCCAACCCTACACTGAAGCTTTCTTT. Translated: CASSQPYTEAFF.

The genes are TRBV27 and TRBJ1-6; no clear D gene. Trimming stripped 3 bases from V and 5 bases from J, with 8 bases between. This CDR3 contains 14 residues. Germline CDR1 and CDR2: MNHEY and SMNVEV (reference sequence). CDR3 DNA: TGTGCCAGCAGTTTCCGGGGAAATAATTCACCCCTCCACTTT. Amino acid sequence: CASSFRGNNSPLHF.

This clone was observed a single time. In DNA form, the CDR3 reads TGCAGCGCCTGGGGCGGCAGAAAACCCACTGAAGCTTTCTTT. It yields the protein CSAWGGRKPTEAFF. This rearrangement joins TRBV29-1 to TRBJ1-1, with D perhaps matching TRBD1 (5 bases). V dropped 7 bases and J dropped 4 bases, with 19 bases sitting between them. The CDR3 totals 14 residues. From germline, CDR1 is SQVTM and CDR2 ANQGSEA.

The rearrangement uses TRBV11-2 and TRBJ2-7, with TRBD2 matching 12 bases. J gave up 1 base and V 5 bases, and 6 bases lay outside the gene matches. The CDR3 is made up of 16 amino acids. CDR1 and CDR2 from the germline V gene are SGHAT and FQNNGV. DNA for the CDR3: TGTGCCAGCAGCAACCGACTAGCGGGAGCGTCCTACGAGCAGTACTTC. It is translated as CASSNRLAGASYEQYF. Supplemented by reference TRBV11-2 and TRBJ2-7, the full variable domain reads EAGVAQSPRYKIIEKRQSVAFWCNPISGHATLYWYQQILGQGPKLLIQFQNNGVVDDSQLPKDRFSAERLKGVDSTLKIQPAKLEDSAVYLCASSNRLAGASYEQYFGPGTRLTVT.

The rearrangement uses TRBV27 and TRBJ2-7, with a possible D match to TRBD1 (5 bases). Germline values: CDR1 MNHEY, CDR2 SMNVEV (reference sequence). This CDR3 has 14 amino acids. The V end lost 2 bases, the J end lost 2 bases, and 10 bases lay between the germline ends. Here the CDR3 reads CASSLRGSAYEQYF. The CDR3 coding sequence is TGTGCCAGCAGTTTAAGGGGTTCTGCCTACGAGCAGTACTTC.

The CDR3 protein is CSARDSRAQHF. The CDR3 DNA follows: TGCAGTGCTAGAGATTCCAGGGCCCAGCATTTT. This chain connects TRBV20-1 to TRBJ1-5; perhaps TRBD1 as D (5 bases). Germline V CDR1 and CDR2: DFQATT, SNEGSKA (reference sequence). The V end was cut by 0 bases, the J end by 11 bases, with 8 bases between. The CDR3 has 11 amino acids.

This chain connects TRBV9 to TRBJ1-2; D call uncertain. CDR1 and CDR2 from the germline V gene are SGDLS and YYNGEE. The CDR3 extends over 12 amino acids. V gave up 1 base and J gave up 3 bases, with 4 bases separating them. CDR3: CASSVTDYGYTF. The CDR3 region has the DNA TGTGCCAGCAGCGTAACAGACTATGGCTACACCTTC.

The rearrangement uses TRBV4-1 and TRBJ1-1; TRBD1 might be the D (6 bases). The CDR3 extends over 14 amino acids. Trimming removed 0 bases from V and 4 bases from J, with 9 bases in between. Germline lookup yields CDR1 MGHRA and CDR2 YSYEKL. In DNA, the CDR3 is TGCGCCAGCAGCCAAGAGGGGACAAGCACTGAAGCTTTCTTT. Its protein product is CASSQEGTSTEAFF.

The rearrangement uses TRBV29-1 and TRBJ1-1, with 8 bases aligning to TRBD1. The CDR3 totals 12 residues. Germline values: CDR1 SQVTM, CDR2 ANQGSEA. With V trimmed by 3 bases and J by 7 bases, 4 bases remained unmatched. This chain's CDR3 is CSVDRDRIEAFF. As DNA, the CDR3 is TGCAGCGTTGATCGGGACAGGATTGAAGCTTTCTTT.

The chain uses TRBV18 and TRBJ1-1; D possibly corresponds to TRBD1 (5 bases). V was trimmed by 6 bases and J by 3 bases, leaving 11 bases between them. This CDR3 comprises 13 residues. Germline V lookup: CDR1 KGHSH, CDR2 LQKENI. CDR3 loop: CASSNRGDTEAFF. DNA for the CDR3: TGTGCCAGCTCGAATAGGGGTGACACTGAAGCTTTCTTT.

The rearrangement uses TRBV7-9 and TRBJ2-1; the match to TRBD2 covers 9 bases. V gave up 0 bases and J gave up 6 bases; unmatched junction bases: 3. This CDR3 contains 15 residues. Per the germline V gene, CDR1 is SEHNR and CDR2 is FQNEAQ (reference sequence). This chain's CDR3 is CASSLASGGRNEQFF. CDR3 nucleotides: TGTGCCAGCAGCTTAGCTAGCGGGGGACGCAATGAGCAGTTCTTC.

In nucleotides, the CDR3 is TGTGCCAGCAGTGGTTGGTCCCCCGGGAGGGAGACCCAGTACTTC. Translation: CASSGWSPGRETQYF. This chain connects TRBV2 to TRBJ2-5; 7 nucleotides match TRBD2. This CDR3 region has 15 residues. Germline loops: CDR1 SNHLY, CDR2 FYNNEI. V was clipped by 4 bases and J by 5 bases; unmatched bases: 10.